Listed below are T cell receptor beta chains from one sample, sequenced in a study of T cells after yellow fever vaccination. TCRdb passed the 5' RACE reads through MiXCR, listing each CDR3 protein once. Counted here are approximately 350,000 distinct CDR3 sequences, approximately 10% occurring once; the ten biggest clones make up around 20%. The input for sequencing was PBMCs, taken on the day of the first yellow fever vaccination. Receptor source: a man younger than 30 who received the YFV17D yellow fever vaccine. Each CDR3 is given with its conserved first and last residue. Each record gives: CDR3 DNA, CDR3 protein, J gene, V gene, clone size, D gene. The D gene is left open where the match is weak. Part of the rows lack a size; the others show once, few, many or a class for expanded clones.

CDR3 DNA: TGCAGTGTGTTGCGTAATGAAAAACTGTTTTTT; CDR3 protein: CSVLRNEKLFF; J gene: TRBJ1-4; V gene: TRBV20-1; clone size: few; D gene: .
CDR3 DNA: TGTGCCACCAGCAGAGACCACCGGACTCCACAAGGTACGCAGTATTTT; CDR3 protein: CATSRDHRTPQGTQYF; J gene: TRBJ2-3; V gene: TRBV15; clone size: .; D gene: .
CDR3 DNA: TGCAGTGCTACCCACAGGGGGCCTGGAAACACCATATATTTT; CDR3 protein: CSATHRGPGNTIYF; J gene: TRBJ1-3; V gene: TRBV20-1; clone size: .; D gene: TRBD1
CDR3 DNA: TGTGCCAGCAGCTTTTCTACAGGAGCCTATGGCTACACCTTC; CDR3 protein: CASSFSTGAYGYTF; J gene: TRBJ1-2; V gene: TRBV7-8; clone size: .; D gene: .
CDR3 DNA: TGCGCCAGCAGCCAGACGACTAGCGGGGGGGCTGTCTACAATGAGCAGTTCTTC; CDR3 protein: CASSQTTSGGAVYNEQFF; J gene: TRBJ2-1; V gene: TRBV4-1; clone size: .; D gene: TRBD2
CDR3 DNA: TGCGCCAGCAGCTTTGCACCCGGAGAGGGCACTGAAGCTTTCTTT; CDR3 protein: CASSFAPGEGTEAFF; J gene: TRBJ1-1; V gene: TRBV5-1; clone size: few; D gene: .
CDR3 DNA: TGTGCCAGCAGCTTAGAGGGGTTAGCGACGTTTGAGACCCAGTACTTC; CDR3 protein: CASSLEGLATFETQYF; J gene: TRBJ2-5; V gene: TRBV11-2; clone size: few; D gene: .
CDR3 DNA: TGCAGCGTCCTCCCAGCAGGGGATACGCAGTATTTT; CDR3 protein: CSVLPAGDTQYF; J gene: TRBJ2-3; V gene: TRBV29-1; clone size: few; D gene: .
CDR3 DNA: TGTGCCAGCGGGCTGCTGTATGGCTACACCTTC; CDR3 protein: CASGLLYGYTF; J gene: TRBJ1-2; V gene: TRBV6-2/TRBV6-3; clone size: few; D gene: .
CDR3 DNA: TGTGCCAGCAGGGGAACGACAGGGGGCATCGGGGAGCTGTTTTTT; CDR3 protein: CASRGTTGGIGELFF; J gene: TRBJ2-2; V gene: TRBV6-1; clone size: .; D gene: TRBD1
CDR3 DNA: TGTGCCAGCAGTTCCACAACCGGACAGTACCACAATGAGCAGTTCTTC; CDR3 protein: CASSSTTGQYHNEQFF; J gene: TRBJ2-1; V gene: TRBV28; clone size: few; D gene: .
CDR3 DNA: TGCAGTGCTAGTACAAGTGGATCCCCCACAGATACGCAGTATTTT; CDR3 protein: CSASTSGSPTDTQYF; J gene: TRBJ2-3; V gene: TRBV20-1; clone size: .; D gene: .
CDR3 DNA: TGTGCCATCAGTGACCCTCATACAGGGACGAGCACAGATACGCAGTATTTT; CDR3 protein: CAISDPHTGTSTDTQYF; J gene: TRBJ2-3; V gene: TRBV10-3; clone size: few; D gene: .
CDR3 DNA: TGCGCCAGCAGCTTGGCCGGGGGGGACCATCAGCCCCAGCATTTT; CDR3 protein: CASSLAGGDHQPQHF; J gene: TRBJ1-5; V gene: TRBV5-1; clone size: few; D gene: .
CDR3 DNA: TGCAGTGCAAGGCTTAGTGGGGATACGCAGTATTTT; CDR3 protein: CSARLSGDTQYF; J gene: TRBJ2-3; V gene: TRBV20-1; clone size: few; D gene: .
CDR3 DNA: TGTGCCAGTAGTGGGACAGGGACGAACACCGGGGAGCTGTTTTTT; CDR3 protein: CASSGTGTNTGELFF; J gene: TRBJ2-2; V gene: TRBV19; clone size: .; D gene: TRBD1
CDR3 DNA: TGTGCCAGCAGTCTTTCGATTTTAGGGGGACTGAGGCTGTTTTTT; CDR3 protein: CASSLSILGGLRLFF; J gene: TRBJ1-4; V gene: TRBV12-3/TRBV12-4; clone size: .; D gene: .
CDR3 DNA: TGTGCCAGCAGCTCGAGGGGGGGGGCCCATGAGCAGTTCTTC; CDR3 protein: CASSSRGGAHEQFF; J gene: TRBJ2-1; V gene: TRBV11-2; clone size: few; D gene: .
CDR3 DNA: TGTGCCAGCAGCTTAAGAGGATCCGGACGGGGGGACGACACAGATACGCAGTATTTT; CDR3 protein: CASSLRGSGRGDDTDTQYF; J gene: TRBJ2-3; V gene: TRBV11-1; clone size: .; D gene: TRBD2
CDR3 DNA: TGTGCCAGCAGGCAGGGTGCTGAAGCTTTCTTT; CDR3 protein: CASRQGAEAFF; J gene: TRBJ1-1; V gene: TRBV6-5; clone size: .; D gene: .
CDR3 DNA: TGCAGCGTTGTTCGGGACAGCTATGGCTACACCTTC; CDR3 protein: CSVVRDSYGYTF; J gene: TRBJ1-2; V gene: TRBV29-1; clone size: .; D gene: TRBD1
CDR3 DNA: TGTGCCAGCAGTCCCAGCCGACAGCGGGGGGTAGATACGCAGTATTTT; CDR3 protein: CASSPSRQRGVDTQYF; J gene: TRBJ2-3; V gene: TRBV6-1; clone size: .; D gene: TRBD2
CDR3 DNA: TGCAGTGCTAGAGATAGGACGGAGACTGAAGCTTTCTTT; CDR3 protein: CSARDRTETEAFF; J gene: TRBJ1-1; V gene: TRBV20-1; clone size: few; D gene: .
CDR3 DNA: TGCAGTGCTAGACGACAGGGGTATGAGCAGTTCTTC; CDR3 protein: CSARRQGYEQFF; J gene: TRBJ2-1; V gene: TRBV20-1; clone size: few; D gene: TRBD1
CDR3 DNA: TGCAGTGCTAGAGATCCCGCTATAGCCAAAAACATTCAGTACTTC; CDR3 protein: CSARDPAIAKNIQYF; J gene: TRBJ2-4; V gene: TRBV20-1; clone size: few; D gene: .
CDR3 DNA: TGCGCCAGCAGCTTCGGGGAGACCAAAAACATTCAGTACTTC; CDR3 protein: CASSFGETKNIQYF; J gene: TRBJ2-4; V gene: TRBV5-1; clone size: .; D gene: .
CDR3 DNA: TGTGCCAGCGCGGACAGGCTGAACACCGGGGAGCTGTTTTTT; CDR3 protein: CASADRLNTGELFF; J gene: TRBJ2-2; V gene: TRBV7-3; clone size: .; D gene: TRBD1
CDR3 DNA: TGCAGCGTGGACAGTGGAAACACCATATATTTT; CDR3 protein: CSVDSGNTIYF; J gene: TRBJ1-3; V gene: TRBV29-1; clone size: few; D gene: .
CDR3 DNA: TGTGCCAGCAGTTTTACCCCCAACCCAGAAAGCGAGCAGTTCTTC; CDR3 protein: CASSFTPNPESEQFF; J gene: TRBJ2-1; V gene: TRBV27; clone size: .; D gene: .
CDR3 DNA: TGTGCCAGCAGCTTAGACCGGGCCTCTGAAGCTTTCTTT; CDR3 protein: CASSLDRASEAFF; J gene: TRBJ1-1; V gene: TRBV7-2; clone size: few; D gene: .
CDR3 DNA: TGTGCCAGCAGGGAAATGGGCAATCAGCCCCAGCATTTT; CDR3 protein: CASREMGNQPQHF; J gene: TRBJ1-5; V gene: TRBV12-3/TRBV12-4; clone size: few; D gene: .
CDR3 DNA: TGTGCCAGCAGCTTAACGGGGGCCAATCAGCCCCAGCATTTT; CDR3 protein: CASSLTGANQPQHF; J gene: TRBJ1-5; V gene: TRBV7-9; clone size: few; D gene: .
CDR3 DNA: TGCGCCAGCAAATCTACAGGGGTGAACACTGAAGCTTTCTTT; CDR3 protein: CASKSTGVNTEAFF; J gene: TRBJ1-1; V gene: TRBV4-1; clone size: few; D gene: TRBD1
CDR3 DNA: TGCGCCACCGAGGGGGAGGGGACAGATACGCAGTATTTT; CDR3 protein: CATEGEGTDTQYF; J gene: TRBJ2-3; V gene: TRBV5-1; clone size: .; D gene: .
CDR3 DNA: TGCGCCAGCAGAAGACTCCGGGAGCTTCAAGAGACCCAGTACTTC; CDR3 protein: CASRRLRELQETQYF; J gene: TRBJ2-5; V gene: TRBV4-1; clone size: few; D gene: .
CDR3 DNA: TGTGCCAGCAGTTACGCGTGGGGGGAGACAGATACGCAGTATTTT; CDR3 protein: CASSYAWGETDTQYF; J gene: TRBJ2-3; V gene: TRBV6-5; clone size: many; D gene: .
CDR3 DNA: TGTGCCAGCAGTTCCCAGGGGGGGGACACTGAAGCTTTCTTT; CDR3 protein: CASSSQGGDTEAFF; J gene: TRBJ1-1; V gene: TRBV12-3/TRBV12-4; clone size: many; D gene: TRBD1
CDR3 DNA: TGTGCCAGCTCACCACGATCCAGGGTGAGCAATCAGCCCCAGCATTTT; CDR3 protein: CASSPRSRVSNQPQHF; J gene: TRBJ1-5; V gene: TRBV18; clone size: few; D gene: .
CDR3 DNA: TGCGCCAGCAGCCAAGAAGCCCAGCGGGGGGGCATTGAGCAGTTCTTC; CDR3 protein: CASSQEAQRGGIEQFF; J gene: TRBJ2-1; V gene: TRBV4-3; clone size: many; D gene: TRBD2
CDR3 DNA: TGTGCCAGCAGCTCCACAGGGGAACTCTCACCGCAGTATTTT; CDR3 protein: CASSSTGELSPQYF; J gene: TRBJ2-3; V gene: TRBV5-5; clone size: few; D gene: TRBD1
CDR3 DNA: TGCAGCGTTGGACAACAGATGAACACTGAAGCTTTCTTT; CDR3 protein: CSVGQQMNTEAFF; J gene: TRBJ1-1; V gene: TRBV29-1; clone size: few; D gene: .
CDR3 DNA: TGTGCCAGCACCTTCCGGGTGGCCGAGCAGTACTTC; CDR3 protein: CASTFRVAEQYF; J gene: TRBJ2-7; V gene: TRBV7-8; clone size: .; D gene: .
CDR3 DNA: TGTGCCAGCAGCCGGGCGGCGGGAAGCACAGATACGCAGTATTTT; CDR3 protein: CASSRAAGSTDTQYF; J gene: TRBJ2-3; V gene: TRBV5-8; clone size: few; D gene: .
CDR3 DNA: TGTGCCAGCAGTTTAAGGGGGGGAAATGAAGCTTTCTTT; CDR3 protein: CASSLRGGNEAFF; J gene: TRBJ1-1; V gene: TRBV12-3/TRBV12-4; clone size: few; D gene: .
CDR3 DNA: TGTGCCAGCAGTAATGGACTGCTCAACTATGGCTACACCTTC; CDR3 protein: CASSNGLLNYGYTF; J gene: TRBJ1-2; V gene: TRBV5-8; clone size: .; D gene: .
CDR3 DNA: TGTGCCAGCAGCTTAGAGGGCAGGGGGGACACCATATATTTT; CDR3 protein: CASSLEGRGDTIYF; J gene: TRBJ1-3; V gene: TRBV7-8; clone size: .; D gene: TRBD1